This T cell receptor (beta chain) appears in the sequencing data of a study of cytomegalovirus exposure and HLA in healthy donors. 13 Jbeta primers and 60 Vbeta primers were used for the PCR. Some clones are missing from TCRdb's copy, which holds only in-frame ones; the method was immunoSEQ multiplex PCR. This listing includes tens of thousands of clones. V shed 3 bases, J shed 7 bases, and the junction held 6 bases outside the gene matches. The germline gives CDR1 SGDLS, CDR2 YYNGEE. This CDR3 region has 14 residues. Study-wide results and caveats: Association with HLA alleles at 0.05 false discovery rate was found for around 17,000 TCR beta sequences in a later analysis. Researchers catalogued around 150 TCR beta chains as cytomegalovirus-associated. Reportedly, HLA-A and HLA-B alleles of most subjects were accurately predicted from TCR beta.

Worth noting for this clone: Antigen unknown. The same CDR3 is also encoded by other DNA sequences in this sample.

The specimen sequenced was PBMCs. The clonotype originates from a man under 40 in good health and CMV-seronegative. The rearrangement links TRBV9 to TRBJ2-7; 11 bases match TRBD1. CDR3 sequence reads: CASSAYGTGGEQYF. The DNA for the CDR3 is TGTGCCAGCAGCGCCTACGGGACAGGGGGAGAGCAGTACTTC.